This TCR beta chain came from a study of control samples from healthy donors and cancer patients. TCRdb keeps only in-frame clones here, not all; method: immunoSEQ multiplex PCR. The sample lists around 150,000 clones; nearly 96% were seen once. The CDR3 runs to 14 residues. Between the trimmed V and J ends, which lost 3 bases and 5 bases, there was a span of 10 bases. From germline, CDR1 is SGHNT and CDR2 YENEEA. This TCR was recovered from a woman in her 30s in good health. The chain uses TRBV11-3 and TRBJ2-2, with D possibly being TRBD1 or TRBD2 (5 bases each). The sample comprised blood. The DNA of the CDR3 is TGTGCCAGCAGCTTCGGGACCTCTACCGGGGAGCTGTTTTTT. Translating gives CASSFGTSTGELFF.